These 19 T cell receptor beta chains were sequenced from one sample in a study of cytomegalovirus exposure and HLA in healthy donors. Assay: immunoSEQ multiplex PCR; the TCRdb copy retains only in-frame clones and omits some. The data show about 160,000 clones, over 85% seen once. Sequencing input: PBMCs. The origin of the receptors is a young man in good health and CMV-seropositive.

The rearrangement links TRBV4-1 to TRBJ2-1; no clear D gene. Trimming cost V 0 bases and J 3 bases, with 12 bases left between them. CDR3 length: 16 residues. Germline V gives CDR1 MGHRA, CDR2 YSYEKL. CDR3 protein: CASSQEASTHYNEQFF. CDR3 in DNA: TGCGCCAGCAGCCAAGAAGCGAGCACCCACTACAATGAGCAGTTCTTC.

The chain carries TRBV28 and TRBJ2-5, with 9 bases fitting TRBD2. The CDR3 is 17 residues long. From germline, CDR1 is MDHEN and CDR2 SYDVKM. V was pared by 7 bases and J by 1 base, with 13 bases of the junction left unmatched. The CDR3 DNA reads TGTGCCAGCAACTCGGGGGGGGCTAGCGGGGTCCAAGAGACCCAGTACTTC. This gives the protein CASNSGGASGVQETQYF.

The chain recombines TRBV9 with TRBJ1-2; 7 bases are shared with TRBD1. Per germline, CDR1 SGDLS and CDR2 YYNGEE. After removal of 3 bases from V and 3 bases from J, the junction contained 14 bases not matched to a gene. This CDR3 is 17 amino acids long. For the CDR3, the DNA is TGTGCCAGCAGCGGAACAAAGGACAGGCGGTGGGACTATGGCTACACCTTC. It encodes CASSGTKDRRWDYGYTF.

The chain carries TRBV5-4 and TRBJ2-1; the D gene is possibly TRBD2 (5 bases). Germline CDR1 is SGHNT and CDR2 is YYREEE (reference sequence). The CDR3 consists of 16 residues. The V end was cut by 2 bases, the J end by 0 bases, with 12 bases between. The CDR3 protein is CASSFSGLSSYNEQFF. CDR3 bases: TGTGCCAGCAGCTTTTCGGGATTAAGCTCCTACAATGAGCAGTTCTTC. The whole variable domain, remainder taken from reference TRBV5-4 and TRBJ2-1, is ETGVTQSPTHLIKTRGQQVTLRCSSQSGHNTVSWYQQALGQGPQFIFQYYREEENGRGNFPPRFSGLQFPNYSSELNVNALELDDSALYLCASSFSGLSSYNEQFFGPGTRLTVL.

The CDR3 here is CASSPEPGLAWDEQFF. CDR3 sequence (DNA): TGTGCCAGCAGCCCCGAGCCGGGACTAGCGTGGGATGAGCAGTTCTTC. The rearrangement links TRBV5-4 to TRBJ2-1; 10 bases map to TRBD2. Per the germline V gene, CDR1 is SGHNT and CDR2 is YYREEE (reference sequence). The CDR3 spans 16 residues. V was clipped by 4 bases and J by 8 bases; unmatched bases: 12.

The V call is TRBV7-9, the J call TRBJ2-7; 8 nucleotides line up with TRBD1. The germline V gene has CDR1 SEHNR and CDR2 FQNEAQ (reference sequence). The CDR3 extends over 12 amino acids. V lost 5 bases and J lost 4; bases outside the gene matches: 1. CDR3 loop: CASSTGGYEQYF. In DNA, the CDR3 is TGTGCCAGCAGCACAGGGGGATACGAGCAGTACTTC.

CDR3 residues: CASSYLGTANSGANVLTF. CDR3 nucleotides: TGTGCCAGCAGCTACCTAGGGACAGCCAACTCTGGGGCCAACGTCCTGACTTTC. The chain is built from TRBV7-3 and TRBJ2-6; 7 positions match TRBD1. Looked up from germline, CDR1 is SGHTA and CDR2 is FQGTGA. CDR3 length: 18 residues. The junction had 9 bases not matched to a gene; V was cut back by 4 bases and J by 0 bases.

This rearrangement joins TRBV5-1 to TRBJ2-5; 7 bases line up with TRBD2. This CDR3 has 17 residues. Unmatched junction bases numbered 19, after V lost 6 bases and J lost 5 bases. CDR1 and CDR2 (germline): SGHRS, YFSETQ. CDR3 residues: CASTGLDTLTAVETQYF. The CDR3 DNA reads TGCGCCAGCACAGGACTAGACACTCTTACGGCTGTCGAGACCCAGTACTTC. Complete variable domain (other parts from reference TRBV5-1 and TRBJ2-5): KAGVTQTPRYLIKTRGQQVTLSCSPISGHRSVSWYQQTPGQGLQFLFEYFSETQRNKGNFPGRFSGRQFSNSRSEMNVSTLELGDSALYLCASTGLDTLTAVETQYFGPGTRLLVL.

CDR3 protein: CASSPRDTISGNTIYF. DNA for the CDR3: TGTGCCAGCAGCCCACGGGACACAATCTCTGGAAACACCATATATTTT. The chain combines TRBV6-6 with TRBJ1-3, with D possibly TRBD1 on 6 matching bases. The CDR3 is 16 residues long. Germline V lookup: CDR1 MNHNY, CDR2 SVGAGI (reference sequence). V gave up 6 bases and J gave up 0 bases, with 15 bases separating them.

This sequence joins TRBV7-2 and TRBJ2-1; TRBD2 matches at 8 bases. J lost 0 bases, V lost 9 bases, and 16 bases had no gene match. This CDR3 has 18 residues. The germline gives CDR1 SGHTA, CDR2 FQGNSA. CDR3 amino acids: CARVSGGRYFSSYNEQFF. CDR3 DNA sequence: TGTGCCAGGGTGAGCGGGGGCCGGTACTTCAGCTCCTACAATGAGCAGTTCTTC.

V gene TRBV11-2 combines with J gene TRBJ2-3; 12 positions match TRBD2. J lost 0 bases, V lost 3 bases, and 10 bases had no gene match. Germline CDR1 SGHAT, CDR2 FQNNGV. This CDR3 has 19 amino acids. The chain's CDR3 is CASSFPTSGRKGSTDTQYF. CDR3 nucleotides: TGTGCCAGCAGCTTTCCGACTAGCGGGAGAAAGGGTAGCACAGATACGCAGTATTTT.

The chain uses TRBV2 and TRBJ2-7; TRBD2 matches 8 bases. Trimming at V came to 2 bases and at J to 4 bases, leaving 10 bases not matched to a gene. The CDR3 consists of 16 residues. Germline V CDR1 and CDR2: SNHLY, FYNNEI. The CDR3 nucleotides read TGTGCCAGCAGTGAAATTTATAGCGGGGAGAGTTACGAGCAGTACTTC. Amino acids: CASSEIYSGESYEQYF.

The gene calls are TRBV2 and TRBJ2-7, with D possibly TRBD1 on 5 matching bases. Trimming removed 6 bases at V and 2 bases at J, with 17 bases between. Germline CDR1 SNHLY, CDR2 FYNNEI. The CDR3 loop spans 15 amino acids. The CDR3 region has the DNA TGTGCCAGCAGGGACCTCGTAGGGGCCCCCTACGAGCAGTACTTC. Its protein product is CASRDLVGAPYEQYF.

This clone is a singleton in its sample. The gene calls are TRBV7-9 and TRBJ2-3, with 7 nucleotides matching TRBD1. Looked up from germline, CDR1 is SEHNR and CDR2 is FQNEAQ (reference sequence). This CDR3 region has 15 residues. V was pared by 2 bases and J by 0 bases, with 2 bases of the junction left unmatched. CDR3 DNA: TGTGCCAGCAGCTTATCGGGACAGAGCACAGATACGCAGTATTTT. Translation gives CASSLSGQSTDTQYF.

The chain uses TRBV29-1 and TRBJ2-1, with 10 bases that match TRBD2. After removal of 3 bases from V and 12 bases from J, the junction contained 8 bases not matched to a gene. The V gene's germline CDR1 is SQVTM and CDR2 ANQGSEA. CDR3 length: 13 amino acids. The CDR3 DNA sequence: TGCAGCGTTGACCCCCTAGCGGGAGAGGCGCAGTTCTTC. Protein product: CSVDPLAGEAQFF.

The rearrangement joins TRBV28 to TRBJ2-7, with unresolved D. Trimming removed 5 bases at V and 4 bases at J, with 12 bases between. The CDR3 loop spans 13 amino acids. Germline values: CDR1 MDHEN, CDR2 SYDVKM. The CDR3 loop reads CASSLPPLYEQYF. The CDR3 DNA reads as TGTGCCAGCAGTCTGCCACCACTATACGAGCAGTACTTC.

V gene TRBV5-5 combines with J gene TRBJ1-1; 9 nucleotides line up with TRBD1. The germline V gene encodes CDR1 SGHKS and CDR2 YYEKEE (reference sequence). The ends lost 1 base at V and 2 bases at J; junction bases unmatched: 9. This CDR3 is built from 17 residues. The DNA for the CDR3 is TGTGCCAGCAGCTTGTTCGCCGGACAGGGGACAAACACTGAAGCTTTCTTT. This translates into CASSLFAGQGTNTEAFF.

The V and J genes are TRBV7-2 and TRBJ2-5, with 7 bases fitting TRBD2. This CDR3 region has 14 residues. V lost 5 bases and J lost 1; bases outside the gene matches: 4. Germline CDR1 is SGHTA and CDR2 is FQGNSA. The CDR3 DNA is TGTGCCAGCAGCAGAGCGGGGATCCAAGAGACCCAGTACTTC. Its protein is CASSRAGIQETQYF.

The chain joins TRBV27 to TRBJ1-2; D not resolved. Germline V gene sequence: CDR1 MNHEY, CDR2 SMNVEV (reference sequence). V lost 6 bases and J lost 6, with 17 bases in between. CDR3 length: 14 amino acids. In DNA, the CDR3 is TGTGCCAGCAGCCCCCGTGGAGGGATCGATGGCTACACCTTC. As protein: CASSPRGGIDGYTF.